These 10 T cell receptor beta chains originate from one sample sequenced in a study of control samples from healthy donors and cancer patients. The table came from immunoSEQ multiplex PCR; TCRdb's copy has only in-frame clones and leaves some out. The data show some 120,000 clones, about 95% seen once. Sequencing used blood. The source is a man younger than 40 in good health.

The chain combines TRBV4-1 with TRBJ2-1; D not certain. The CDR3 sequence is 14 residues long. CDR1 MGHRA and CDR2 YSYEKL come from the germline V gene. With 1 base removed from V and 4 bases from J, the gap between germline ends came to 8 bases. CDR3 sequence: CASSQAVGYNEQFF. The CDR3 region has the DNA TGCGCCAGCAGCCAAGCTGTAGGGTACAATGAGCAGTTCTTC.

The chain couples TRBV19 to TRBJ1-1; D not certain. Deletions cut 5 bases from V and 1 base from J, with 11 bases between. The CDR3 is 14 amino acids. In germline, CDR1 is LNHDA, CDR2 SQIVND (reference sequence). The CDR3 is CASSSHDRNTEAFF. Here the CDR3 DNA reads TGTGCCAGTAGTTCCCACGATAGGAACACTGAAGCTTTCTTT.

The chain recombines TRBV4-3 with TRBJ1-6, with unresolved D. V lost 1 base and J lost 6, with 13 bases in between. There are 16 residues in the CDR3. Germline assignment: CDR1 LGHNA and CDR2 YSLEER. CDR3 coding DNA: TGCGCCAGCAGCCAAGTCTCGTTCACTTCTAATTCACCCCTCCACTTT. It encodes CASSQVSFTSNSPLHF.

The rearrangement uses TRBV6-1 and TRBJ1-4; unclear D gene. Germline V lookup: CDR1 MNHNS, CDR2 SASEGT. This CDR3 is built from 15 residues. Trimming left V 2 bases short and J 0 bases short, with 7 bases between. DNA of the CDR3: TGTGCCAGCAGTGAAACAGAAGCAACTAATGAAAAACTGTTTTTT. It codes for CASSETEATNEKLFF.

The chain joins TRBV13 to TRBJ2-5, with D hard to call. Germline V gives CDR1 PRHDT, CDR2 FYEKMQ (reference sequence). The CDR3 extends over 15 amino acids. Trimming removed 3 bases at V and 0 bases at J, with 11 bases between. The CDR3 region is CASSFGQEYQETQYF. The CDR3 region has the DNA TGTGCCAGCAGCTTTGGCCAAGAGTACCAAGAGACCCAGTACTTC.

The chain is built from TRBV7-2 and TRBJ1-3, with D possibly being TRBD1 (5 bases). Per germline, CDR1 SGHTA and CDR2 FQGNSA. V was cut by 3 bases and J by 4 bases, with 16 bases left in between. CDR3 length: 16 amino acids. The CDR3 spells CASSLGGIGRGNTIYF. The CDR3 region has the DNA TGTGCCAGCAGCTTGGGGGGAATCGGGCGAGGAAACACCATATATTTT. Combining the CDR3 with reference TRBV7-2 and TRBJ1-3 gives the whole variable domain GAGVSQSPSNKVTEKGKDVELRCDPISGHTALYWYRQSLGQGLEFLIYFQGNSAPDKSGLPSDRFSAERTGGSVSTLTIQRTQQEDSAVYLCASSLGGIGRGNTIYFGEGSWLTVV.

A word on this clone: The sample has other DNA sequences that encode this CDR3 too. DNA for the CDR3: TGTGCCAGCTCACCCGGAGGGAACACTGAAGCTTTCTTT. Amino acids: CASSPGGNTEAFF. This chain joins TRBV18 and TRBJ1-1; D is uncertain. Germline CDR1 and CDR2: KGHSH and LQKENI. The CDR3 totals 13 residues. V was trimmed by 3 bases and J by 1 base, leaving 6 bases between them. Combining the CDR3 with reference TRBV18 and TRBJ1-1 gives the whole variable domain NAGVMQNPRHLVRRRGQEARLRCSPMKGHSHVYWYRQLPEEGLKFMVYLQKENIIDESGMPKERFSAEFPKEGPSILRIQQVVRGDSAAYFCASSPGGNTEAFFGQGTRLTVV.

Regarding this clone: The sample contains more than one DNA sequence encoding this CDR3. This chain uses TRBV5-1 with TRBJ2-1; 10 bases align to TRBD2. With 0 bases clipped from V and 0 bases from J, the junction kept 0 bases outside the gene matches. Germline V CDR1 and CDR2: SGHRS, YFSETQ. The CDR3 runs 16 residues. The CDR3 nucleotides are TGCGCCAGCAGCTTGGCTAGCGGGAGCTCCTACAATGAGCAGTTCTTC. The encoded protein is CASSLASGSSYNEQFF.

The rearrangement uses TRBV1 and TRBJ2-5; the DNA was not compared with TRBD2, the D call given in the table. TRBV1 is reported as a pseudogene. The CDR3 is 17 residues long. This CDR3 reads CTSSQPPQGLERETQYF. The CDR3 DNA reads as TGCACCAGCAGCCAACCCCCCCAAGGACTAGAGCGAGAGACCCAGTACTTC.

In DNA form, the CDR3 reads TGTGCCACCAGTGATAGGACAGGGGGAGGACAATATAGCAATCAGCCCCAGCATTTT. This codes for CATSDRTGGGQYSNQPQHF. V gene TRBV24-1 combines with J gene TRBJ1-5, with TRBD1 matching over 10 bases. The CDR3 totals 19 residues. Losses at the gene ends were 3 bases for V and 0 bases for J; bases not matched to a gene: 10. The germline gives CDR1 KGHDR, CDR2 SFDVKD.